Below, 25 T cell receptor beta chains from the same sample are listed, as sequenced in a study of tumor and adjacent non-tumor tissue in lung cancer (dated by TCRdb to 2016 to 2019). The library was built by means of multiplex PCR. Sequencing relied on an Illumina HiSeq 2500. TCRbeta libraries were constructed through three rounds of nested PCR with primers (Table S4) according to protocols adapted from ARM-PCR. The public reads were quality trimmed at Q25 with fastp and then assembled into clones with MiXCR by TCRdb, keeping productive beta chains. When rows share a CDR3 protein, they turn into one entry using the most common DNA and genes. Recorded for this sample are some 99,000 distinct CDR3 sequences; about 64% of them occurred a single time. Around 19% of the sample is in the top ten clones. RNA was extracted from bulk unsorted tissue and checked for quality with a NanoDrop ND-1000 and an Agilent 2100. The normal lung samples consisted of distant non-tumor tissue collected more than 3 cm from the tumor edge.

The specimen sequenced was distant non-tumor lung tissue. These receptors came from a man in his sixties with non-small cell lung cancer.

The chain carries TRBV6-2 or TRBV6-3 and TRBJ1-4; D perhaps matches TRBD1 (5 bases). Germline assignment: CDR1 MNHEY and CDR2 SVGEGT. Trimming stripped 8 bases from V and 2 bases from J, with 12 bases between. The CDR3 spans 14 residues. CDR3 DNA sequence: TGTGCCAGCCGTCGGGACGTGACTAATGAAAAACTGTTTTTT. Its translation is CASRRDVTNEKLFF.

About this clonotype: The CDR3 does not end in the conserved phenylalanine or tryptophan, so this is likely a read error. This chain connects TRBV11-1 to TRBJ1-6; 10 bases are a match to TRBD1. Germline V gives CDR1 SGHAT, CDR2 FQDESV (reference sequence). The CDR3 has 15 residues. CDR3 region: CAISRGQGDNSPLHV. The DNA of the CDR3 is TGTGCCATCAGCCGAGGACAGGGGGACAATTCACCCCTCCACGTT.

The genes are TRBV6-1 and TRBJ2-7; TRBD2 might be the D (5 bases). The V end was cut by 11 bases, the J end by 3 bases, with 23 bases between. CDR3 length: 15 residues. Germline V lookup: CDR1 MNHNS, CDR2 SASEGT. CDR3 region: CACNPVYGSLYEQYF. In nucleotides, the CDR3 is TGTGCCTGCAATCCCGTGTATGGGAGCCTCTACGAGCAGTACTTC.

As to this clonotype: The junction does not match germline at one end; this may be a read error. This chain uses TRBV5-1 with TRBJ2-5, with D tentatively TRBD1 (5 bases). Germline-derived CDR1 and CDR2 are SGHRS and YFSETQ. The CDR3 spans 14 residues. The CDR3 spells CASNRGQIQETQNF. In DNA form, the CDR3 reads TGCGCCAGCAACCGAGGACAAATCCAAGAGACCCAGAACTTC.

This clonotype was counted once. The V call is TRBV5-1, the J call TRBJ2-1, with 11 bases identical to TRBD2. CDR3 length equals 16 residues. Germline V CDR1 and CDR2: SGHRS, YFSETQ. V shed 4 bases and J 8 bases; nucleotides not matched to a gene: 11. The CDR3: CASSPGTSGGVDEQFF. DNA for the CDR3: TGCGCCAGCAGCCCAGGGACTAGCGGTGGGGTTGATGAGCAGTTCTTC.

By its share, this clonotype is medium-sized (0.01 to 0.1%). The chain recombines TRBV11-3 with TRBJ2-1; tentatively, D is TRBD1 (6 bases). This CDR3 has 15 amino acids. Trimming stripped 5 bases from V and 0 bases from J, with 11 bases between. The V gene's germline CDR1 is SGHNT and CDR2 YENEEA. CDR3 nucleotides: TGTGCCAGCAGCGTCGGACAGAGCTCCTACAATGAGCAGTTCTTC. Its protein product is CASSVGQSSYNEQFF.

With respect to this clonotype: One junction end disagrees with the germline gene, perhaps due to a read error. This chain joins TRBV11-3 and TRBJ1-1; D is unresolved. The CDR3 is 16 residues long. Germline V lookup: CDR1 SGHNT, CDR2 YENEEA. The CDR3 spells CTSSFKAEGLKVEAFF. DNA for the CDR3: TGTACCAGCAGCTTCAAGGCGGAGGGTTTGAAGGTGGAGGCTTTCTTT.

In its sample, this clonotype was seen a few times. The V call is TRBV12-3 or TRBV12-4, the J call TRBJ2-1; possible D gene TRBD2, 6 bases. Trimming removed 7 bases from V and 7 bases from J, with 11 bases in between. The CDR3 totals 12 residues. The CDR3 sequence: CASMGTLNEQFF. In DNA form, the CDR3 reads TGTGCCAGCATGGGGACTCTAAATGAGCAGTTCTTC.

To note about this clonotype: One junction end does not reproduce the germline sequence, and a read error may be involved. This chain connects TRBV4-3 to TRBJ2-6; perhaps D is TRBD1 or TRBD2 (5 bases each). The CDR3 loop spans 18 amino acids. In germline, CDR1 is LGHNA, CDR2 YSLEER. CDR3 in DNA: TGCGCTAGCAGCCAAGATGGGGCCACGGGGTCTGGGACCAACGTCCTGACTTTC. As protein: CASSQDGATGSGTNVLTF.

This clonotype was seen repeatedly, ten times or more. The chain joins TRBV12-3 or TRBV12-4 to TRBJ1-2; the match to TRBD1 covers 7 bases. The length of the CDR3 is 15 residues. V dropped 6 bases and J dropped 8; count of bases not matched to a gene: 15. CDR3 nucleotide sequence: TGTGCCAGCAGAGCCCGTGACAGGGAAAGAGGCGGCTACACCTTC. Translation: CASRARDRERGGYTF.

This clonotype was found once. This clone may be a read error of a much larger clone one base away. The chain links TRBV10-2 to TRBJ1-2; D is ambiguous. The CDR3 spans 14 residues. Germline CDR1 reads WSHSY; CDR2 reads SAAADI. The DNA for the CDR3 is TGCGCCAACAGTGAGTCAGCCGGCTCGGGAGGCTACACCTTC. It encodes CANSESAGSGGYTF.

This clonotype was observed a few times. Given the absence of the conserved phenylalanine or tryptophan at the CDR3 end, a read error is likely. This chain uses TRBV11-3 with TRBJ1-2, with no clear D. CDR1 SGHNT and CDR2 YENEEA come from the germline V gene. The CDR3 contains 13 residues. The DNA for the CDR3 is TGTGCCAGCGGCTTAGCCAAGTTGGATGGCTACACCTTA. Residues: CASGLAKLDGYTL.

A word on this clonotype: The junction and the germline gene differ at one end; a read error may be behind it. This sequence joins TRBV20-1 and TRBJ2-1; perhaps D is TRBD1 or TRBD2 (5 bases each). Germline CDR1 DFQATT, CDR2 SNEGSKA (reference sequence). The CDR3 spans 13 residues. DNA for the CDR3: TGCAGTGCTAGTGAGGGGTCCTACAATGACCAGCTCTTC. Translation gives CSASEGSYNDQLF.

This chain joins TRBV5-1 and TRBJ1-1; no clear D gene. This CDR3 has 14 residues. V lost 0 bases to trimming and J lost 2 bases, with 8 bases between them. The germline gives CDR1 SGHRS, CDR2 YFSETQ. The CDR3 DNA sequence: TGCGCCAGCAGCTTGGAACCTAGTAACACTGAAGCTTTCTTT. This translates into CASSLEPSNTEAFF.

Worth noting for this clonotype: A much larger clone sits a single nucleotide away, making a read error possible. The chain employs TRBV10-3 and TRBJ2-1; 11 bases fit TRBD2. The CDR3 extends over 16 amino acids. Germline CDR1 is ENHRY and CDR2 is SYGVKD. The V and J ends lost 2 bases and 9 bases, in that order; junction bases with no gene match: 9. CDR3 sequence reads: CAISEPVAGGPGEQFF. DNA of the CDR3: TGTGCCATCAGTGAGCCGGTAGCGGGGGGGCCTGGTGAGCAGTTCTTC.

The sample holds many counts of this clonotype. CDR3 in DNA: TGTGCCAGCAGCCAACTTCTCGACGCTCCATGGGGCTACACCTTC. Residues: CASSQLLDAPWGYTF. The chain uses TRBV4-2 and TRBJ1-2; D gene unclear. Looked up from germline, CDR1 is LGHNA and CDR2 is YNFKEQ. The V end was cut by 2 bases, the J end by 8 bases, with 18 bases between. The CDR3 is 15 residues long.

As for this clonotype: At one end the junction does not follow the germline gene, possibly because of a read error. This sequence joins TRBV5-5 and TRBJ2-7; a weak D match, TRBD1 (6 bases). This CDR3 spans 11 amino acids. Looked up from germline, CDR1 is SGHKS and CDR2 is YYEKEE (reference sequence). CDR3 in DNA: TGCACCAGCCTGGGGGACAACGAGCAGTACTTC. This codes for CTSLGDNEQYF.

V usage is TRBV4-3 and J usage is TRBJ2-5; D possibly corresponds to TRBD1 (6 bases). The V and J ends lost 7 bases and 7 bases respectively, with 16 bases between them. Germline V gives CDR1 LGHNA, CDR2 YSLEER. The CDR3 loop spans 13 amino acids. CDR3 in amino acids: CASITWTAGTQYF. CDR3 sequence (DNA): TGCGCCAGCATCACATGGACAGCAGGGACCCAGTACTTC.

As concerns this clonotype: At one of its ends the junction is not consistent with the germline gene, which may arise from a read error. The chain employs TRBV12-3 or TRBV12-4 and TRBJ1-5, with 8 positions matching TRBD1. The CDR3 sequence is 15 residues long. The CDR3 protein is CASQSRQGTYQPQHF. In DNA form, the CDR3 reads TGTGCCAGTCAATCGAGACAGGGGACCTATCAGCCCCAACATTTT.

In the case of this clonotype: This CDR3 fails to terminate in the conserved phenylalanine or tryptophan, so it likely reflects a read error. This sequence joins TRBV6-1 and TRBJ2-7; a weak D match, TRBD1 (6 bases). Germline CDR1 MNHNS, CDR2 SASEGT. The CDR3 contains 17 residues. In DNA, the CDR3 is TGTGCCAGCAGTCCACGGACAGAGGGTTTTAGGTCCTACGTGCAGTACCTC. Residues: CASSPRTEGFRSYVQYL.

Regarding this clonotype: Mismatch with germline at one junction end may stem from a read error. The rearrangement joins TRBV28 to TRBJ2-5; 7 bases fit TRBD1. The germline V gene has CDR1 MDHEN and CDR2 SYDVKM. CDR3 length: 15 residues. The DNA for the CDR3 is TGTGCCAGCAGTTTGGTTAGGGGGCTGCAAGAGGCCCAGTACTTC. Protein sequence: CASSLVRGLQEAQYF.

Only one count was recorded for this clonotype. The CDR3 nucleotides read TGTGCCAGCAGTTATAGGACACTGGCGGGCTACACCTTC. This encodes CASSYRTLAGYTF. The V and J genes are TRBV6-2 or TRBV6-3 and TRBJ1-2, with a weak D call TRBD1 (5 bases). The CDR3 length is 13 residues. Per the germline V gene, CDR1 is MNHEY and CDR2 is SVGEGT. Trimming cost V 3 bases and J 8 bases, with 13 bases left between them.

As regards this clonotype: This CDR3 fails to terminate in the conserved phenylalanine or tryptophan, so it likely reflects a read error. The chain is built from TRBV29-1 and TRBJ1-3; D is unresolved. CDR3 size: 15 residues. Trimming shortened V by 5 bases and J by 0 bases, and 14 bases separated the two germline ends. Per germline, CDR1 SQVTM and CDR2 ANQGSEA. CDR3 in amino acids: CSVRARQHSGNTIYS. As DNA, the CDR3 is TGCAGCGTTCGAGCGAGACAACACTCTGGAAACACCATATATTCT.

This clonotype occurred many times. The chain combines TRBV5-6 with TRBJ1-1; D is undetermined. Per the germline V gene, CDR1 is SGHDT and CDR2 is YYEEEE. Trimming shortened V by 4 bases and J by 1 base, and 11 bases separated the two germline ends. This CDR3 region has 14 residues. CDR3 amino acids: CASSIGRRNTEAFF. The CDR3 nucleotides are TGTGCCAGCAGCATAGGAAGGAGGAACACTGAAGCTTTCTTT.

In its sample, this clonotype was seen once. The junction departs from the called germline gene at one end, perhaps through a read error. The genes are TRBV4-1 and TRBJ2-7, with 10 positions matching TRBD2. CDR3 length: 14 amino acids. The germline V gene has CDR1 MGHRA and CDR2 YSYEKL. In nucleotides, the CDR3 is TGCGCCTGCAGCCGAGCGGGAGGGAGTAATGGGCAGTACTTC. This translates into CACSRAGGSNGQYF.